A selection of T cell receptor beta chains follows, all from one sample in a study of blood T cell repertoires in COVID-19. Profiling relied on immunoSEQ multiplex PCR, and the TCRdb table lists in-frame clones only, not all of them. In the table there are 65,000 to 70,000 clones, roughly 80% of which are singletons. Sequencing used peripheral blood. These receptors were taken from a human donor in a cohort sampled during active COVID-19. CDR3s include the opening cysteine and the closing phenylalanine or tryptophan. D genes are given only for firm matches. Clone size is given for some rows only: seen once, a few or many times, or a class if the clone is expanded.

>TRBJ2-3|-|-|TRBV18
CASSQQGSTDTQYF
TGTGCCAGCTCACAGCAGGGAAGCACAGATACGCAGTATTTT
>TRBJ2-1|few|-|TRBV19
CASSFMGSSYNEQFF
TGTGCCAGTAGTTTTATGGGGAGCTCCTACAATGAGCAGTTCTTC
>TRBJ2-2|few|TRBD1|TRBV5-5
CASSSPNRGRYTGELFF
TGTGCCAGCAGCTCCCCTAACAGGGGGCGGTATACCGGGGAGCTGTTTTTT
>TRBJ2-3|-|TRBD2|TRBV19
CASSTREGTQYF
TGTGCCAGTAGCACCCGGGAGGGTACGCAGTATTTT
>TRBJ2-1|-|TRBD2|TRBV6-2/TRBV6-3
CASSAVTSGRWDNEQFF
TGTGCCAGCAGTGCCGTGACTAGCGGGAGATGGGACAATGAGCAGTTCTTC
>TRBJ2-7|few|-|TRBV7-9
CASSPTGYEQYF
TGTGCCAGCAGCCCCACAGGGTACGAGCAGTACTTC
>TRBJ2-1|few|TRBD2|TRBV5-6
CASSLLAGDKQFF
TGTGCCAGCAGCTTACTAGCGGGAGATAAGCAGTTCTTC
>TRBJ2-5|-|TRBD1|TRBV28
CASSFDREETQYF
TGTGCCAGCAGTTTTGACAGGGAAGAGACCCAGTACTTC
>TRBJ1-6|-|-|TRBV2
CASSPRETLHF
TGTGCCAGTTCCCCCAGGGAAACCCTCCACTTT
>TRBJ1-1|-|-|TRBV29-1
CSVVIQINTEAFF
TGCAGCGTTGTGATACAGATAAACACTGAAGCTTTCTTT
>TRBJ2-6|-|TRBD2|TRBV10-3
CAISELSGTSGGSSSGANVLTF
TGTGCCATCAGTGAGCTGTCCGGGACTAGCGGGGGGTCGAGCTCTGGGGCCAACGTCCTGACTTTC
>TRBJ2-1|-|TRBD1|TRBV15
CATSRRTGSNNEQFF
TGTGCCACCAGCAGAAGGACAGGCTCCAACAATGAGCAGTTCTTC
>TRBJ2-7|-|-|TRBV28
CASGFPPGSHEQYF
TGTGCCAGCGGATTCCCCCCGGGGAGCCACGAGCAGTACTTC
>TRBJ2-3|once|TRBD2|TRBV5-1
CASSLGLAGGLGSTDTQYF
TGCGCCAGCAGCTTGGGCCTAGCGGGGGGCCTCGGGAGCACAGATACGCAGTATTTT
>TRBJ2-1|-|-|TRBV29-1
CSAASRTGYNEQFF
TGCAGCGCAGCAAGCCGGACTGGCTACAATGAGCAGTTCTTC
>TRBJ2-2|-|TRBD1|TRBV7-2
CASSPIGQGGELFF
TGTGCCAGCAGCCCTATAGGACAGGGCGGGGAGCTGTTTTTT
>TRBJ2-7|-|-|TRBV7-2
CASSQEAGYTYEQYF
TGTGCCAGCAGCCAAGAAGCGGGTTACACCTACGAGCAGTACTTC
>TRBJ1-4|-|-|TRBV5-6
CASSIQGLGEKLFF
TGTGCCAGCAGCATACAGGGTTTAGGTGAAAAACTGTTTTTT
>TRBJ2-3|-|TRBD1|TRBV6-6
CASSQGRGSSTDTQYF
TGTGCCAGCAGTCAGGGCAGGGGGTCTAGCACAGATACGCAGTATTTT
>TRBJ2-7|few|TRBD1|TRBV7-8
CASTSGGAEYEQYF
TGTGCCAGCACGTCAGGGGGCGCGGAATACGAGCAGTACTTC
>TRBJ2-7|-|-|TRBV28
CASSSSRGRSHYEQYF
TGTGCCAGCAGCTCCTCCCGGGGTCGATCCCACTACGAGCAGTACTTC
>TRBJ2-7|once|-|TRBV18
CASSPAGIVYEQYF
TGTGCCAGCTCACCCGCGGGGATCGTCTACGAGCAGTACTTC
>TRBJ2-5|-|-|TRBV3-1/TRBV3-2
CASSQGLEAETQYF
TGTGCCAGCAGCCAGGGGCTAGAGGCCGAGACCCAGTACTTC
>TRBJ2-1|-|TRBD2|TRBV14
CASSWTSGYNEQFF
TGTGCCAGCAGCTGGACTAGCGGTTACAATGAGCAGTTCTTC
>TRBJ2-3|-|-|TRBV5-6
CASSLRGITDTQYF
TGTGCCAGCAGCTTGCGAGGGATCACAGATACGCAGTATTTT
>TRBJ2-2|few|-|TRBV20-1
CSASNSHTGELFF
TGCAGTGCTAGTAACAGCCACACCGGGGAGCTGTTTTTT
>TRBJ2-5|once|-|TRBV7-2
CASSLVRGTQETQYF
TGTGCCAGCAGCTTAGTCCGGGGTACACAAGAGACCCAGTACTTC
>TRBJ2-6|-|-|TRBV7-9
CASSEASGANVLTF
TGTGCCAGCAGCGAAGCCTCTGGGGCCAACGTCCTGACTTTC
>TRBJ2-2|-|TRBD1|TRBV5-1
CASSLMGTGTGELFF
TGCGCCAGCAGCTTGATGGGGACAGGGACCGGGGAGCTGTTTTTT
>TRBJ2-2|-|TRBD2|TRBV27
CASKGGLAGAPNTGELFF
TGTGCCAGCAAAGGGGGGCTAGCGGGAGCCCCGAACACCGGGGAGCTGTTTTTT
>TRBJ1-3|-|-|TRBV28
CASADASSGNTIYF
TGTGCCAGCGCTGATGCTAGCTCTGGAAACACCATATATTTT
>TRBJ1-2|-|TRBD1|TRBV5-1
CASSTRDSYGYTF
TGCGCCAGCAGCACACGGGACAGCTATGGCTACACCTTC
>TRBJ2-3|-|TRBD1|TRBV11-2
CASNPSDRRADTQYF
TGTGCCAGCAACCCTTCGGACAGGCGGGCGGATACGCAGTATTTT
>TRBJ2-3|-|TRBD2|TRBV3-1/TRBV3-2
CASSQGAGLASTDTQYF
TGTGCCAGCAGCCAAGGGGCGGGACTAGCGAGCACAGATACGCAGTATTTT
>TRBJ2-1|-|TRBD2|TRBV5-1
CASSILGLAGGYSYNEQFF
TGCGCCAGCAGCATATTGGGACTAGCGGGAGGATACTCCTACAATGAGCAGTTCTTC
>TRBJ2-7|-|TRBD1|TRBV4-3
CASSQGLTATGTYEQYF
TGCGCCAGCAGCCAAGGCTTGACCGCGACAGGGACCTACGAGCAGTACTTC
>TRBJ1-1|-|-|TRBV19
CASSPSRDWNTEAFF
TGTGCCAGTAGTCCTTCGAGGGATTGGAACACTGAAGCTTTCTTT
>TRBJ2-7|few|TRBD1|TRBV30
CACDRVISYEQYF
TGTGCCTGCGACAGGGTGATATCCTACGAGCAGTACTTC
>TRBJ2-3|-|-|TRBV14
CASSQVLSSTDTQYF
TGTGCCAGCAGCCAAGTCCTGTCCAGCACAGATACGCAGTATTTT
>TRBJ2-3|-|-|TRBV14
CASSQGTGRGDTQYF
TGTGCCAGCAGCCAAGGAACAGGGAGGGGAGATACGCAGTATTTT
>TRBJ2-3|few|TRBD2|TRBV5-1
CASSLWGLAGSTDTQYF
TGCGCCAGCAGCTTGTGGGGACTAGCGGGAAGCACAGATACGCAGTATTTT
>TRBJ1-5|-|TRBD1|TRBV28
CASSLPQGAGQPQHF
TGTGCCAGCAGTTTACCACAGGGGGCGGGTCAGCCCCAGCATTTT
>TRBJ2-3|-|TRBD2|TRBV28
CASRAGGQTYTDTQYF
TGTGCCAGCAGAGCGGGAGGCCAAACTTACACAGATACGCAGTATTTT
>TRBJ2-3|-|TRBD2|TRBV9
CASSVGLAGATDTQYF
TGTGCCAGCAGCGTAGGACTAGCGGGAGCCACAGATACGCAGTATTTT
>TRBJ1-5|once|-|TRBV4-1
CASSHPPEGQPQHF
TGCGCCAGCAGCCACCCTCCCGAGGGTCAGCCCCAGCATTTT
>TRBJ2-5|-|TRBD2|TRBV9
CASSVGGSGGFGETQYF
TGTGCCAGCAGCGTAGGAGGTAGCGGGGGGTTTGGGGAGACCCAGTACTTC
>TRBJ1-6|once|TRBD1|TRBV7-6
CASSLGQGRNSPLHF
TGTGCCAGCAGCCTGGGACAGGGGAGGAATTCACCCCTCCACTTT
>TRBJ1-1|-|TRBD1|TRBV19
CASSLDRAEAFF
TGTGCCAGTAGTTTGGACAGGGCTGAAGCTTTCTTT
>TRBJ2-7|-|-|TRBV5-4
CASSLELGPTYEQYF
TGTGCCAGCAGCTTGGAGTTGGGGCCCACCTACGAGCAGTACTTC
>TRBJ2-3|-|TRBD2|TRBV18
CASSPLLKSGGAADTQYF
TGTGCCAGCTCACCACTTTTGAAAAGCGGGGGGGCGGCAGATACGCAGTATTTT
>TRBJ1-1|-|-|TRBV5-6
CASSAGPGGLNTEAFF
TGTGCCAGCAGCGCCGGACCCGGGGGGTTGAACACTGAAGCTTTCTTT
>TRBJ2-5|-|-|TRBV29-1
CSVVPRYQETQYF
TGCAGCGTTGTTCCGCGGTACCAAGAGACCCAGTACTTC
>TRBJ2-5|-|TRBD2|TRBV7-2
CASSSPSGRETQYF
TGTGCCAGCAGCTCACCTAGCGGGAGGGAGACCCAGTACTTC
>TRBJ1-4|-|-|TRBV10-3
CAISAREGRNEKLFF
TGTGCCATCAGTGCCCGGGAGGGTCGTAATGAAAAACTGTTTTTT
>TRBJ2-5|-|TRBD2|TRBV11-2
CASSLLTLAGSQETQYF
TGTGCCAGCAGCTTACTCACCTTAGCGGGCTCACAAGAGACCCAGTACTTC